This T cell receptor beta chain was observed in a study of Ad26.COV2.S vaccination and SARS-CoV-2 variants. On the study more broadly: COV1001, an Ad26.COV2.S trial, supplied this vaccine-arm donor. General study results and limits: Spike-specific CD8+ and CD4+ T cell responses reportedly showed substantial breadth after vaccination.

The repertoire was sequenced with immunoSEQ multiplex PCR; TCRdb's copy has only in-frame clones and lacks some. The repertoire consists of hundreds of thousands of clones, with nearly 90% occurring once and the leading ten covering approximately 2.5%. Treatment here: 15 to 20 received Ad26.COV2.S at low or high dose, single or two shots; 5 received placebo; per-sample allocation not given. Day 63 after the first vaccine or placebo injection was the time point for sampling. In the case of this clone: No antigen is known for it.

The CDR3 spans 14 residues. V was clipped by 3 bases and J by 4 bases, with 12 bases between them. Germline CDR1 reads MDHEN; CDR2 reads SYDVKM. Source: peripheral blood, taken in a trial of Ad26.COV2.S vaccine versus placebo. The sequence derives from a person between 18 and 60 years old who received the Ad26.COV2.S COVID-19 vaccine or a placebo. The V and J genes are TRBV28 and TRBJ2-5; D is undetermined. The CDR3 loop is CASSLVWEGETQYF. The CDR3 nucleotides read TGTGCCAGCAGTTTGGTTTGGGAAGGAGAGACCCAGTACTTC.